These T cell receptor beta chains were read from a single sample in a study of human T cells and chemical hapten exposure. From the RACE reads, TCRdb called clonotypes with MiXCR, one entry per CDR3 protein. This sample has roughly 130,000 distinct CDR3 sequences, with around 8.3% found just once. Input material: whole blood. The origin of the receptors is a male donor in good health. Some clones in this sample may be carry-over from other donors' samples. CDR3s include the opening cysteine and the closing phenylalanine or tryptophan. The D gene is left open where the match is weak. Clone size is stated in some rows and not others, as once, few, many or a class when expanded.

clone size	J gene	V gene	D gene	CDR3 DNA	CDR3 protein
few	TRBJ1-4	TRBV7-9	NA	TGTGCCAGCAGCTTATCTACGGGTGAAAAACTGTTTTTT	CASSLSTGEKLFF
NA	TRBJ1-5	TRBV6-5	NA	TGTGCCAGCAGTTCCGCGGGGAATAGCAATCAGCCCCAGCATTTT	CASSSAGNSNQPQHF
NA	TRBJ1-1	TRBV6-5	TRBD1	TGTGCCAGCAGTTTTACAGGGGGCGCGTTGTTCTTT	CASSFTGGALFF
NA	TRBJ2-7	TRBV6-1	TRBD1	TGTGCCAGCAGTGGGAGGACAGGGTACTACGAGCAGTACTTC	CASSGRTGYYEQYF
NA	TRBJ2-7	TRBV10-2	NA	TGCGCCAGCAGTGAGTCGAGTAGGGCTACCTACGAGCAGTACTTC	CASSESSRATYEQYF
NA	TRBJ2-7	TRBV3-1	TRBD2	TGTGCCAGCAGCCCGACTAGCGGCACAACCTACGAGCAGTACTTC	CASSPTSGTTYEQYF
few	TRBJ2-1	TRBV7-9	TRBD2	TGTGCCAGCAGTTCTAGCGGGAGTGGGCATGAGCAGTTCTTC	CASSSSGSGHEQFF
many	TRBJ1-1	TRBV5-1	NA	TGCGCCAGCAGCAGGACAGTGAACACTGAAGCTTTCTTT	CASSRTVNTEAFF
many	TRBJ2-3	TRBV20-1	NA	TGCAGTGCTAGAGAAAAGGGGGGGGGCACAGATACGCAGTATTTT	CSAREKGGGTDTQYF
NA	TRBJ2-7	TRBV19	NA	TGTGCCAGTAGGGGCCAATACGAGCAGTACTTC	CASRGQYEQYF
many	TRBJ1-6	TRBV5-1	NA	TGCGCCAGCAGCTTGGTGTCCGAAGAACCACCCCTCCACTTT	CASSLVSEEPPLHF
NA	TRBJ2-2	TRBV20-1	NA	TGCAGTGCTAGCCGGACAGAGAACACCGGGGAGCTGTTTTTT	CSASRTENTGELFF
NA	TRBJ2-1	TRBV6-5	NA	TGTGCCAGCAGTTACACTCCCTCCTACAATGAGCAGTTCTTC	CASSYTPSYNEQFF
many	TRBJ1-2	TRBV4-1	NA	TGCGCCAGCAGCCAAGACAGGGTGGTGCATGGCTACACCTTC	CASSQDRVVHGYTF
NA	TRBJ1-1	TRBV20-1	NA	TGCAGTGCTAGTCGGCCCGGGACCGACAGTATCACTGAAGCTTTCTTT	CSASRPGTDSITEAFF
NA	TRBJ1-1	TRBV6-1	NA	TGTGCCAGCAGTGTTGAATCCTTGCGGGGAGCTTTCTTT	CASSVESLRGAFF
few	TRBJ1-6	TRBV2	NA	TGTGCCAGCAGGAGATACAGGGACGTGGATTCACCCCTCCACTTT	CASRRYRDVDSPLHF
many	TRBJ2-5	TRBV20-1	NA	TGCAGTGCTTCCCCCGGGACCTCTCGTCAAGAGACCCAGTACTTC	CSASPGTSRQETQYF
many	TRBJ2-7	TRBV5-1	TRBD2	TGCGCCAGCAGCACCTACCGGGGGGAGGTCTACGAGCAGTACTTC	CASSTYRGEVYEQYF
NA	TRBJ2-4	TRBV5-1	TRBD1	TGCGCCAGCAGCCGTTCTCCGGGACAGGAGTACATTCAGTACTTC	CASSRSPGQEYIQYF
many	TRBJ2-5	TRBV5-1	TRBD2	TGCGCCAGCAGCTTGGTCCCTAGCGGGTTTCAAGAGACCCAGTACTTC	CASSLVPSGFQETQYF
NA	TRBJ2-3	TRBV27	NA	TGTGCCAGCAGTTTGCAGGGGCATCATACGCAGTATTTT	CASSLQGHHTQYF
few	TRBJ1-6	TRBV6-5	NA	TGTGCCAGCAGTTACTCGAGTTTTGCAGGCTCCTATAATTCACCCCTCCACTTT	CASSYSSFAGSYNSPLHF
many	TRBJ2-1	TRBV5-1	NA	TGCGCCAGCAGCTTGGCCGGACAGTCCAGCTCCTACAATGAGCAGTTCTTC	CASSLAGQSSSYNEQFF
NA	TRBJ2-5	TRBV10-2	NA	TGCGCCAGCAGGGCTGGACGTTGGTTAGAGACCCAGTACTTC	CASRAGRWLETQYF
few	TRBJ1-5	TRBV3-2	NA	TGTGCCCTTGGGCAGGGGGCGATACCCCAGCATTTT	CALGQGAIPQHF
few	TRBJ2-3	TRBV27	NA	TGTGCCAGCAGTGCAACCGGGGCTACGACAGATACGCAGTATTTT	CASSATGATTDTQYF
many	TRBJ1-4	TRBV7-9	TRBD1	TGTGCCAGCAGATGGACAGGGGCGGATGAAAAACTGTTTTTT	CASRWTGADEKLFF
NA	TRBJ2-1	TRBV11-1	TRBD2	TGTGCCAGCAGCTTAGCTCCTAGCGGGAAGGGTGAGCAGTTCTTC	CASSLAPSGKGEQFF
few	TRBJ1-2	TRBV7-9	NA	TGTGCCAGCAGCTTACAGGGGACGGACTATGGCTACACCTTC	CASSLQGTDYGYTF
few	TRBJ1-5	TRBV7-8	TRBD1	TGTGCCAGCAGCTCGATTACAGGGGTGGGACAGCCCCAGCATTTT	CASSSITGVGQPQHF
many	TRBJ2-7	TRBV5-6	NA	TGTGCCAGCAGCCCGGACCGGGGCGGTTTCTCCTACGAGCAGTACTTC	CASSPDRGGFSYEQYF
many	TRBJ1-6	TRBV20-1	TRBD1	TGCAGTGCAAGGGACAGAGTCTATAATTCACCCCTCCACTTT	CSARDRVYNSPLHF
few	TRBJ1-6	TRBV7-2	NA	TGTGCCAGCAGCTTAGTGGAGGGACGTCGGCCCCTCCACTTT	CASSLVEGRRPLHF
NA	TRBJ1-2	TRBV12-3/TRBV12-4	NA	TGTGCCAGCAGTTACGACAGGCTCCTCTATGGCTACACCTTC	CASSYDRLLYGYTF
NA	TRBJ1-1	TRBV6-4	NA	TGTGCCAGCAGTGACTCGCAGACAGCATCCGAAGCTTTCTTT	CASSDSQTASEAFF
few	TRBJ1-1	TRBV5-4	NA	TGTGCCAGCAGCGCCACATCGAACACTGAAGCTTTCTTT	CASSATSNTEAFF
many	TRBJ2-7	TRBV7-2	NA	TGTGCCAGCAGCTTACCCACCTACGAGCAGTACTTC	CASSLPTYEQYF
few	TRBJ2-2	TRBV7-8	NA	TGTGCCAGCAGCTTAGTGGGCACAAACACCGGGGAGCTGTTTTTT	CASSLVGTNTGELFF
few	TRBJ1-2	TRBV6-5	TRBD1	TGTGCCAGCAGTTACTCCGACAGGGTTGGCTACACCTTC	CASSYSDRVGYTF
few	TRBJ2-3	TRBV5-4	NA	TGTGCCAGCAGCTTGATCGGTGGCTACGCGCAGTATTTT	CASSLIGGYAQYF
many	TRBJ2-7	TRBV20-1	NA	TGCAGTGCCCATTCTTCAGGGGCCGAGCAGTACTTC	CSAHSSGAEQYF
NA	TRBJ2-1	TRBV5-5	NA	TGTGCCAGCAGCTTCTCTGGACAGCCGAACAATGAGCAGTTCTTC	CASSFSGQPNNEQFF
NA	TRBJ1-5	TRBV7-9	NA	TGTGCCAGCAGCTTAGTATCGGGGGTGGGCAATCAGCCCCAGCATTTT	CASSLVSGVGNQPQHF
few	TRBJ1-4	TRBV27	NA	TGTGCCAGCAGTTTGGGGTGGGGTAGGACAGTTAATGAAAAACTGTTTTTT	CASSLGWGRTVNEKLFF
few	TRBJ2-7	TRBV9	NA	TGTGCCAGCAGCGTAGGGGGGGGACAAGCCTACGAGCAGTACTTC	CASSVGGGQAYEQYF
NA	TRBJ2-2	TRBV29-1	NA	TGCAGCGTTGAGGCACACGGGGAGCTGTTTTTT	CSVEAHGELFF
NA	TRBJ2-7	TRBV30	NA	TGTGCCTGGAGTGTAGGGGTTATCTACGAGCAGTACTTC	CAWSVGVIYEQYF
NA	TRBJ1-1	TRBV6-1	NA	TGTGCCAGCAGTGAAGAGGCGGCCTTCTGGACTGAAGCTTTCTTT	CASSEEAAFWTEAFF
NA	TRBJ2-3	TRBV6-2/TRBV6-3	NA	TGTGCCAGCAGCCCAAATTGGGGGCCAGATACGCAGTATTTT	CASSPNWGPDTQYF
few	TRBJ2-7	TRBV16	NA	TGTGCCAGCACCTCTACCGAAGACAGACTCTACGAGCAGTACTTC	CASTSTEDRLYEQYF
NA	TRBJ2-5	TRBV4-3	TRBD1	TGCGCCAGCAGCCCGGAACAGGGGATCCAAGAGACCCAGTACTTC	CASSPEQGIQETQYF
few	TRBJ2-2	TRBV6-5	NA	TGTGCCAGCAGTTACTCGAGTATGGCCGGGGAGCTGTTTTTT	CASSYSSMAGELFF
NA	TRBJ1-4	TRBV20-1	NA	TGCAGTGCTAGAGATAAGAGGGTCTGGGAAAAACTGTTTTTT	CSARDKRVWEKLFF
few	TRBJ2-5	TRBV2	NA	TGTGCCAGAGCTAGTGCCCCGCAAGAGACCCAGTACTTC	CARASAPQETQYF